These 15 T cell receptor beta chains originate from one sample sequenced in a study of control samples from healthy donors and cancer patients. The assay was immunoSEQ multiplex PCR, and TCRdb's table has in-frame clones only and misses some. The sample has 150,000 or so clones, 90% to 95% seen once. Sequencing was done on a sample of blood. These receptors all stem from a woman in her twenties or thirties in good health.

This clone appeared a few times. The chain carries TRBV4-1 and TRBJ1-2; TRBD1 aligns across 7 bases. J gave up 6 bases and V 3 bases, and 16 bases lay outside the gene matches. In germline, CDR1 is MGHRA, CDR2 YSYEKL. CDR3 length: 17 residues. The CDR3 reads CASSHLTGRNSWDGYTF. CDR3 sequence (DNA): TGCGCCAGCAGCCATTTGACAGGGAGAAATTCCTGGGATGGCTACACCTTC.

V is TRBV11-2 and J is TRBJ2-1, with D tentatively TRBD1 or TRBD2 (5 bases each). The CDR3 is made up of 14 amino acids. V was pared by 1 base and J by 5 bases, with 9 bases between. Germline V gives CDR1 SGHAT, CDR2 FQNNGV. The CDR3 sequence is CASSLAGGNNEQFF. The CDR3 nucleotides read TGTGCCAGCAGCTTAGCTGGGGGAAACAATGAGCAGTTCTTC.

The J gene is TRBJ1-2, the V gene TRBV3-1 (or the pseudogene TRBV3-2); tentative D call: TRBD1 (5 bases). The CDR3 has 16 amino acids. Deletions cut 4 bases from V and 5 bases from J, with 20 bases between. The V gene's germline CDR1 is LGHDT and CDR2 YNNKEL (reference sequence). CDR3 DNA: TGTGCCAGCAGCCCTCAAGCGAGGGGTAACGAATATGGCTACACCTTC. This sequence encodes CASSPQARGNEYGYTF.

This clone has more than one count but fewer than ten. V usage is TRBV9 and J usage is TRBJ2-3, with a weak D call TRBD2 (6 bases). In germline, CDR1 is SGDLS, CDR2 YYNGEE. There are 13 residues in the CDR3. Trimming removed 2 bases from V and 6 bases from J, with 10 bases in between. CDR3 DNA sequence: TGTGCCAGCAGCGTGGGGGGTGGGGATACGCAGTATTTT. Translation: CASSVGGGDTQYF.

The V gene is TRBV2, the J gene TRBJ2-5; 7 positions agree with TRBD1. Germline trimming cut 3 bases from V and 14 bases from J; bases unmatched to any gene: 6. This CDR3 is 11 amino acids long. Germline CDR1 reads SNHLY; CDR2 reads FYNNEI. The CDR3 bases are TGTGCCAGCAGTGAGTTGGACAGGTCCTACTTC. It translates to CASSELDRSYF.

The chain employs TRBV7-2 and TRBJ2-3; 10 nucleotides align to TRBD2. The junction had 4 bases not matched to a gene; V was cut back by 3 bases and J by 4 bases. The CDR3 loop spans 15 amino acids. Per the germline V gene, CDR1 is SGHTA and CDR2 is FQGNSA. DNA for the CDR3: TGTGCCAGCAGCTTCACTAGCGGGGAAGCAGATACGCAGTATTTT. Its protein is CASSFTSGEADTQYF. The entire variable domain, with the rest obtained from reference TRBV7-2 and TRBJ2-3, is as follows: GAGVSQSPSNKVTEKGKDVELRCDPISGHTALYWYRQSLGQGLEFLIYFQGNSAPDKSGLPSDRFSAERTGGSVSTLTIQRTQQEDSAVYLCASSFTSGEADTQYFGPGTRLTVL.

A note on this clone: Other DNA sequences in the sample encode the same CDR3. V usage is TRBV4-3 and J usage is TRBJ2-6; 7 bases align to TRBD1. This CDR3 has 18 amino acids. CDR1 and CDR2 (germline): LGHNA, YSLEER. V lost 3 bases to trimming and J lost 3 bases; unmatched junction nucleotides: 11. DNA for the CDR3: TGCGCCAGCAGCCAGGGGACAGTTAGACTTGATGGGGCCAACGTCCTGACTTTC. Its translation is CASSQGTVRLDGANVLTF.

The rearrangement links TRBV9 to TRBJ2-7, with 11 bases that match TRBD2. The CDR3 contains 14 residues. V lost 0 bases, J lost 6 bases, and 2 bases stayed unmatched. Germline CDR1 and CDR2: SGDLS and YYNGEE. CDR3 nucleotides: TGTGCCAGCAGCGTAGATAGCGGGAGGGGCGAGCAGTACTTC. This codes for CASSVDSGRGEQYF.

The rearrangement uses TRBV6-2 or TRBV6-3 and TRBJ1-1, with a tentative D call TRBD1 (5 bases). V was trimmed by 4 bases and J by 5 bases, leaving 11 bases between them. The germline V gene has CDR1 MNHEY and CDR2 SVGEGT. This CDR3 has 13 amino acids. The DNA of the CDR3 is TGTGCCAGCAGTTCCGGGACCAGGACTGAAGCTTTCTTT. Translating it yields CASSSGTRTEAFF.

This chain connects TRBV20-1 to TRBJ2-7; TRBD1 might be the D (5 bases). Looked up from germline, CDR1 is DFQATT and CDR2 is SNEGSKA (reference sequence). Between the trimmed V and J ends, which lost 5 bases and 4 bases, there was a span of 6 bases. The CDR3 is made up of 10 amino acids. CDR3 in DNA: TGCAGTGCTGACAGATACGAGCAGTACTTC. Protein product: CSADRYEQYF.

This chain joins TRBV10-2 and TRBJ1-1; D possibly corresponds to TRBD1 (6 bases). V was shortened by 0 bases and J by 0 bases, with 14 bases between the two germline ends. CDR1 WSHSY and CDR2 SAAADI come from the germline V gene. The CDR3 is made up of 17 amino acids. The CDR3 loop is CASSESRTGFLNTEAFF. The CDR3 DNA reads as TGCGCCAGCAGTGAGTCTCGCACAGGGTTCTTGAACACTGAAGCTTTCTTT.

J is TRBJ2-3 and V is TRBV7-3; TRBD2 matches 10 bases. Losses at the gene ends were 5 bases for V and 3 bases for J; bases not matched to a gene: 8. This CDR3 region has 16 residues. Germline CDR1 and CDR2: SGHTA and FQGTGA. CDR3 loop: CASSPGAGGRTDTQYF. The CDR3 DNA is TGTGCCAGCAGCCCCGGAGCGGGAGGGAGAACAGATACGCAGTATTTT.

The chain links TRBV9 to TRBJ2-2; TRBD2 aligns across 14 bases. The germline V gene encodes CDR1 SGDLS and CDR2 YYNGEE. V shed 4 bases and J 4 bases; nucleotides not matched to a gene: 9. CDR3 length: 18 residues. The CDR3 DNA follows: TGTGCCAGCAGCCCCGGGACTAGCGGGAGACGGGGCACCGGGGAGCTGTTTTTT. Protein product: CASSPGTSGRRGTGELFF.

V gene TRBV18 combines with J gene TRBJ2-7; TRBD1 agrees at 8 bases. V shed 1 base, J shed 6 bases, and the junction held 5 bases outside the gene matches. Germline V lookup: CDR1 KGHSH, CDR2 LQKENI. This CDR3 has 14 amino acids. CDR3 loop: CASSPRTGPSEQYF. CDR3 DNA sequence: TGTGCCAGCTCACCACGGACAGGGCCCTCCGAGCAGTACTTC. Using reference TRBV18 and TRBJ2-7 for the parts outside the CDR3, the full variable domain is NAGVMQNPRHLVRRRGQEARLRCSPMKGHSHVYWYRQLPEEGLKFMVYLQKENIIDESGMPKERFSAEFPKEGPSILRIQQVVRGDSAAYFCASSPRTGPSEQYFGPGTRLTVT.

The rearrangement uses TRBV9 and TRBJ1-6; D remains unclear. The germline V and J ends were trimmed by 0 bases and 4 bases, with 14 bases remaining between them. The germline gives CDR1 SGDLS, CDR2 YYNGEE. The CDR3 totals 17 residues. This chain's CDR3 is CASSVASGLDYNSPLHF. The CDR3 DNA reads as TGTGCCAGCAGCGTAGCTTCCGGTTTAGATTATAATTCACCCCTCCACTTT.